Here is one TCR beta chain with its context. This clonotype was observed a handful of times. No cognate antigen has been identified for it. Base qualities were left out, and no much larger clone turns up one base away. The data are from a study of T-cell memory formation after mild COVID-19 (dated by TCRdb to the early 2020s). With respect to the entire study: TCR sequence clusters from the two donors were largely donor specific. Longitudinal TCRalpha and TCRbeta repertoire sequencing tracked T-cell clones expanding and contracting after mild COVID-19 in a couple of donors. The cohort comprised two young, previously healthy adult volunteers, one female and one male.

PBMCs were isolated by Ficoll-Paque density gradient centrifugation. The CDR3 runs 15 amino acids, cysteine and phenylalanine included. Just CDR3 DNA is preserved here, 45 bases in frame from base 1. V gives up 4 bases and J gives up 1 base, and the segment between their germline ends measures 14 bases. CDR1 and CDR2, per the germline V gene, are SGHRS and YFSETQ. What the study reported, not specific to this receptor: Clones contracting from day 15 to 85 had balanced CD4/CD8 phenotypes, while a second wave expanding from day 15 to 37 was biased towards CD4+. The second-wave clones that peaked on day 37 were not confirmed to be SARS-CoV-2 specific. Only a couple of mild cases were covered by the study, and larger cohorts that include severe cases with pre-infection samples were considered necessary. Contracting CD4+ clones appeared mostly in the CM and EM memory subsets, whereas CD8+ clones were enriched in EMRA. Some responding clones were detected in pre-infection memory, which suggested that pre-existing cross-reactive memory T cells had joined the SARS-CoV-2 response.

Sequencing instrument: Illumina NovaSeq 6000. TCRalpha and TCRbeta cDNA libraries were built by 5'RACE with constant-segment primers, adding sample barcodes and unique molecular identifiers. Trizol reagent was used to extract RNA from every sample. Library amplification was performed in two PCR steps, and a second sample barcode and Illumina TruSeq adapters were introduced in the second step. Sequencing of the libraries was done on an Illumina NovaSeq, producing 2 x 150 bp paired-end reads. Turning to the authors' computational methods: Demultiplexing of reads and collapsing into UMI-guided consensus sequences were performed with migec v1.2.7. Using mixcr v2.1.11, UMI consensuses were aligned to TRA and TRB V and J templates and then assembled into clonotypes. Clonotypes were classified as expanded or contracted when called significant by both edgeR and NoisET, with noise models trained on biological replicates. For edgeR calls, the cutoffs were a false discovery rate-adjusted p below 0.01 and a log2 fold-change threshold of 1. As an exploratory analysis of dynamics, max-normalized trajectories of the 1000 most abundant clonotypes were examined by PCA with hierarchical clustering. Each responding clone was given a CD4 or CD8 phenotype based on the CD4+ and CD8+ repertoires, which had been sequenced separately. Through fastp at Q25 and MiXCR, TCRdb rebuilt clones from the public reads, retaining in-frame beta chains. All rows with the same CDR3 protein become a single entry with the most common DNA and genes. The V and J calls shown here were made by TCRdb, not taken from the authors' results. This sample has approximately 350,000 distinct CDR3 sequences in its table, and 25% to 30% of those were observed once. Jointly, the top ten make up approximately 15% of the sample.

The sample consisted of PBMCs or a T cell subset sorted from them (not recorded which). In this chain, TRBV5-1 is recombined with TRBJ1-1; the D gene is perhaps TRBD1, from 6 matching bases. This clonotype was obtained from an adult woman who had mild COVID-19 (a few samples of this study predate the infection). The sample titles of this study are shuffled in the database, so cell type and time point are left out; the donor was told from shared clones. Read as DNA, the sequence is TGCGCCAGCAGCGTAGTACAGGGACCGAACACTGAAGCTTTCTTT. Its coded protein is CASSVVQGPNTEAFF.